The clone carrying this T cell receptor (beta chain) was observed a few times. Its antigen is not known. The sample comes from a study of T cells after yellow fever vaccination. Study overall: Researchers used SMART-Seq v4 Ultra Low Input to prepare fractions that had low cell numbers. Points from the study as a whole: At around 95% for CD4 and roughly 87% for CD8, most primary-vaccination clones showed up again after the booster. The secondary T-cell response peaked on day 5, not day 15, but was weaker.

Per the germline V gene, CDR1 is MNHEY and CDR2 is SVGAGI. CDR3 length: 14 amino acids. V dropped 0 bases and J dropped 5 bases, with 8 bases sitting between them. One entry per CDR3 protein, called by TCRdb with MiXCR from the 5' RACE reads. Among some 240,000 distinct CDR3 sequences listed, 3% to 4% were seen once. The receptor comes from a man younger than 35 who received the YFV17D yellow fever vaccine. The V gene is TRBV6-5, the J gene TRBJ1-3; D gene uncertain. The sample consisted of CD4+ T cells sorted from PBMCs, taken 10 days after the yellow fever booster vaccination. This chain's CDR3 is CASSYSINRNTIYF. The CDR3 DNA is TGTGCCAGCAGTTACTCGATAAACAGAAACACCATATATTTT.